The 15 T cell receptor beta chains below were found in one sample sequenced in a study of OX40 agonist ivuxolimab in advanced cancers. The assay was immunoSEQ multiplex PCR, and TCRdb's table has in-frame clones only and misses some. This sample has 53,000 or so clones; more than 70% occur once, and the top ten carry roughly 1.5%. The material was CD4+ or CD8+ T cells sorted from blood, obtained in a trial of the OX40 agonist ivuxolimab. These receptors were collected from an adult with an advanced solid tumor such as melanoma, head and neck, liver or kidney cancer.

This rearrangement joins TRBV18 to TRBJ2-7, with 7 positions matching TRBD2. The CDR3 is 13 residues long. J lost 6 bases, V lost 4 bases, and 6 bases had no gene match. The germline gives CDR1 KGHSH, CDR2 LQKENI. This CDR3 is CASSLGGVLEQYF. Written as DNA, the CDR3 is TGTGCCAGCTCACTGGGGGGGGTCCTCGAGCAGTACTTC.

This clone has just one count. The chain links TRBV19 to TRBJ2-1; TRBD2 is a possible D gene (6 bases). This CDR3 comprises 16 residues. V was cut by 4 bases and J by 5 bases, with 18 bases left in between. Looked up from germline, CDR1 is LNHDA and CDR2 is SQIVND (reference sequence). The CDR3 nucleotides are TGTGCCAGTAGTACCAGACGGACTACTTCACACAATGAGCAGTTCTTC. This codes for CASSTRRTTSHNEQFF.

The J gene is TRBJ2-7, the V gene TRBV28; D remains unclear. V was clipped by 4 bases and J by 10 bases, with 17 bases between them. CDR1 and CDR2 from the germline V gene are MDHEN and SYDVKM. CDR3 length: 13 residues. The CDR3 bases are TGTGCCAGCAGTTCCCCCGGCCGCGGCTTCCAGTACTTC. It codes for CASSSPGRGFQYF.

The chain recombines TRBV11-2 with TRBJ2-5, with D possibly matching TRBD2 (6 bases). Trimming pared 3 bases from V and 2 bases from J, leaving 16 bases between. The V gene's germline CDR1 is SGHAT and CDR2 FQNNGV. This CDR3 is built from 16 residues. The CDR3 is CASSFGIGTSQETQYF. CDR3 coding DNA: TGTGCCAGCAGCTTTGGGATCGGGACTTCTCAAGAGACCCAGTACTTC.

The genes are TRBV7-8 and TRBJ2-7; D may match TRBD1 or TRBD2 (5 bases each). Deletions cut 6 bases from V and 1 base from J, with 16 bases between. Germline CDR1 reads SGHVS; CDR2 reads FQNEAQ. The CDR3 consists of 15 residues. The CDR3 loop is CASRPRGRTSYEQYF. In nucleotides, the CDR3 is TGTGCCAGCAGGCCCCGGGGACGGACGTCCTACGAGCAGTACTTC.

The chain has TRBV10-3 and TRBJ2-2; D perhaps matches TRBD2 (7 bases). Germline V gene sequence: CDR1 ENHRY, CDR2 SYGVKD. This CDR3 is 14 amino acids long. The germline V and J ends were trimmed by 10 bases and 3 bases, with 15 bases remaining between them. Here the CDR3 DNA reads TGTGCCACCGGGGGAGGGGGTGACACCGGGGAGCTGTTTTTT. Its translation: CATGGGGDTGELFF.

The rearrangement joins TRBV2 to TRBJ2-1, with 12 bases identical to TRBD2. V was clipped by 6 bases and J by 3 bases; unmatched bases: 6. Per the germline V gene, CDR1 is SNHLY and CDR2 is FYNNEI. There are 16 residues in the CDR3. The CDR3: CASREGLAGRYNEQFF. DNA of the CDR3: TGTGCCAGCAGGGAGGGACTAGCGGGCCGCTACAATGAGCAGTTCTTC.

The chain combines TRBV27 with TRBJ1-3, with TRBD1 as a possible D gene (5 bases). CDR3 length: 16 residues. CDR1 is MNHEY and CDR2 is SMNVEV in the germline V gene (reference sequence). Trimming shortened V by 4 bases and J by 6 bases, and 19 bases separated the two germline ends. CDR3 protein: CASSSFSRGAENTIYF. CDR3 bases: TGTGCCAGCAGTTCTTTTTCAAGGGGCGCGGAAAACACCATATATTTT.

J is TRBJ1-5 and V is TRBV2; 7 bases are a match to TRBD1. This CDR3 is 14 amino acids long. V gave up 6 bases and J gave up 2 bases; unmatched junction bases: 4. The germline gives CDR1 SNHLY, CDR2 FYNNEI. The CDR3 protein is CASRGDSRNQPQHF. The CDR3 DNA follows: TGTGCCAGCAGAGGGGACAGCCGCAATCAGCCCCAGCATTTT.

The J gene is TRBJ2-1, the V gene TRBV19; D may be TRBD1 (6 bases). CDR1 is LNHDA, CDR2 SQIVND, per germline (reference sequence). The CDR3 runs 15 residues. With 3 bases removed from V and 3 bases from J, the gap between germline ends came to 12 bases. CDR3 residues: CASSITGKGYNEQFF. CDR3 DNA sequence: TGTGCCAGTAGTATTACAGGGAAAGGCTACAATGAGCAGTTCTTC.

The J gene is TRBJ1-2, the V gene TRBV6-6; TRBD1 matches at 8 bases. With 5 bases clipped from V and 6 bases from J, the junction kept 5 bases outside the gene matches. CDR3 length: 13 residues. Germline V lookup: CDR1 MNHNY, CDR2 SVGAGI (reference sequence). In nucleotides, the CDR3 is TGTGCCAGCAGTAAGGACAGGGTAGATGGCTACACCTTC. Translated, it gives CASSKDRVDGYTF.

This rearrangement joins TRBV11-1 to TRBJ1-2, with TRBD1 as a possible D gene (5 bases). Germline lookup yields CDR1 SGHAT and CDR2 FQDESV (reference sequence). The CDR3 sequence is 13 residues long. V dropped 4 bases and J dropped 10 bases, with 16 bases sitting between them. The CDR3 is CASSYSEGMDYTF. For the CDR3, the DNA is TGTGCCAGCAGCTACAGCGAGGGGATGGACTACACCTTC.

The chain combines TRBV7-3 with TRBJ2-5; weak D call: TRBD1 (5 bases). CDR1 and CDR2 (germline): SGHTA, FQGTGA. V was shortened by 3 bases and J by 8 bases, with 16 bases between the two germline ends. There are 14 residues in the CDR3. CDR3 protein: CASSFPGIGSTQYF. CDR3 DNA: TGTGCCAGCAGCTTTCCAGGGATTGGGTCAACCCAGTACTTC.

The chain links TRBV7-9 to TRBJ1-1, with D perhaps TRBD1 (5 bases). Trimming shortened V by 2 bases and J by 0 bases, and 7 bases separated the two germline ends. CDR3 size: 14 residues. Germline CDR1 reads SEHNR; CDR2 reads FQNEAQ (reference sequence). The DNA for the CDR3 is TGTGCCAGCAGCTTACAGGGTATGAACACTGAAGCTTTCTTT. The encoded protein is CASSLQGMNTEAFF.

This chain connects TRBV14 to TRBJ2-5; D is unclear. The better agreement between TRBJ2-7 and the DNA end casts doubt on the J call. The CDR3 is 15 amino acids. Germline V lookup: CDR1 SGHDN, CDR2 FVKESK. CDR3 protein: CASSQGGGFTYEQYF. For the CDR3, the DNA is TGTGCCAGCAGCCAAGGTGGCGGCTTCACCTACGAGCAGTACTTC.